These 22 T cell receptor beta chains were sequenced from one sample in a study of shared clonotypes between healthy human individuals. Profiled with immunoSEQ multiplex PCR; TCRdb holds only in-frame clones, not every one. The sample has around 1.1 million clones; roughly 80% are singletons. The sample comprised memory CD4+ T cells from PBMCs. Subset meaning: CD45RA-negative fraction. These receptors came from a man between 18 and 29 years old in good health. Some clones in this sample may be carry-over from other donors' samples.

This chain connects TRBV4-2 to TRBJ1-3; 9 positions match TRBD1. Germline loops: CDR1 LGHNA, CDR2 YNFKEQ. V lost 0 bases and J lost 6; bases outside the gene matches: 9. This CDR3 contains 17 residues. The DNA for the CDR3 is TGTGCCAGCAGCCAAGATTATACCGGGACAGGGCTAAACACCATATATTTT. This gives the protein CASSQDYTGTGLNTIYF.

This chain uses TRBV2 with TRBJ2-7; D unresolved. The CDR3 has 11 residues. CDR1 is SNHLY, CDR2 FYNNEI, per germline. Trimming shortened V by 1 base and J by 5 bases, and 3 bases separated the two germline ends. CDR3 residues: CASSEGHEQYF. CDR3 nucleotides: TGTGCCAGCAGTGAAGGCCACGAGCAGTACTTC.

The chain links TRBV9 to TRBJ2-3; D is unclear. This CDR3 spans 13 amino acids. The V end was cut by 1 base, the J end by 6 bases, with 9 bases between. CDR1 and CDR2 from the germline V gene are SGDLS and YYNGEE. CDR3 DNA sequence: TGTGCCAGCAGCGTACGGCCCGATGATACGCAGTATTTT. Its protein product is CASSVRPDDTQYF.

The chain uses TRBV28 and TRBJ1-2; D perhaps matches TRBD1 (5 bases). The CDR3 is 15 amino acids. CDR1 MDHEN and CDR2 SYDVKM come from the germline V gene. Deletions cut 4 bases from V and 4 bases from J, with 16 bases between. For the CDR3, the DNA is TGTGCCAGCAGTTCTCCTGGGGCAGACCTCTATGGCTACACCTTC. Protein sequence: CASSSPGADLYGYTF.

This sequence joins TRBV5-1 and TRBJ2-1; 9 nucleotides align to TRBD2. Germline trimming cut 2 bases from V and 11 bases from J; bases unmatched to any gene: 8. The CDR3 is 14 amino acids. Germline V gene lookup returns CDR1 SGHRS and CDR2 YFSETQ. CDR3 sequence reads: CASSLLAGARQQFF. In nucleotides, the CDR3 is TGCGCCAGCAGCTTATTAGCGGGAGCGCGTCAGCAGTTCTTC.

The DNA for the CDR3 is TGTGCCAGCAGTCTACAGGGATTGGAGCATCAGCCCCAGCATTTT. Translated: CASSLQGLEHQPQHF. The V call is TRBV25-1, the J call TRBJ1-5, with a weak D call TRBD1 (6 bases). This CDR3 contains 15 residues. The V and J ends lost 5 bases and 5 bases respectively, with 16 bases between them. The germline gives CDR1 MGHDK, CDR2 SYGVNS.

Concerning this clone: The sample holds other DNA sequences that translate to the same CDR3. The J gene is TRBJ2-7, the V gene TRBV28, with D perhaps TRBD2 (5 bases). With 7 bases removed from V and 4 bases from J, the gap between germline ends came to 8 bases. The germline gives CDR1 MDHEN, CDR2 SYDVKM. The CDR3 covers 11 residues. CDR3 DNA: TGTGCCAGCACTGGACTTTACGAGCAGTACTTC. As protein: CASTGLYEQYF.

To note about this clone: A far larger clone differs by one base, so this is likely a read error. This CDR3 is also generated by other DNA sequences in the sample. CDR3 in DNA: TGTGCCAGCAGTTCTAGCTCCTACGAGCAGTACTTC. Translating it yields CASSSSSYEQYF. The genes are TRBV28 and TRBJ2-7; D call uncertain. CDR1 and CDR2 (germline): MDHEN, SYDVKM. The CDR3 runs 12 residues. Trimming removed 4 bases from V and 0 bases from J, with 4 bases in between.

Here the CDR3 DNA reads TGTGCCAGCTCACCACCGTCGGCGGGAGGCCTTCAAGAGACCCAGTACTTC. Encoded protein: CASSPPSAGGLQETQYF. This chain links TRBV18 with TRBJ2-5, with 8 positions matching TRBD2. The CDR3 has 17 residues. Germline CDR1 is KGHSH and CDR2 is LQKENI. After removal of 0 bases from V and 2 bases from J, the junction contained 8 bases not matched to a gene.

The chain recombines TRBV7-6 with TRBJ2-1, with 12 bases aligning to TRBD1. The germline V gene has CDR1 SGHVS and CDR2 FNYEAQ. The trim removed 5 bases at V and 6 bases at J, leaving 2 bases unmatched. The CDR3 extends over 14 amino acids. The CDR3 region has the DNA TGTGCCAGCAGCCGGGACAGGGGGCGCAATGAGCAGTTCTTC. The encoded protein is CASSRDRGRNEQFF.

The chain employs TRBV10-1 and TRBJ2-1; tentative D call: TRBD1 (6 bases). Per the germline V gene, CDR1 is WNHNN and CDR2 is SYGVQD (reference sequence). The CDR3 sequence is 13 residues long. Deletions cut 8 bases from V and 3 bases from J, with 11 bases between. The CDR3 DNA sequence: TGCGCCAGCGGAAACAGGGACTACAATGAGCAGTTCTTC. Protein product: CASGNRDYNEQFF.

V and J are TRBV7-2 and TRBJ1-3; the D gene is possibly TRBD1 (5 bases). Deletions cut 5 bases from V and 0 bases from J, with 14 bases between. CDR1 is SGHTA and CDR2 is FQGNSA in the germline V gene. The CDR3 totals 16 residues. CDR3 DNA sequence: TGTGCCAGCAGCCTTCCTGGGGCAGGCTCTGGAAACACCATATATTTT. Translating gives CASSLPGAGSGNTIYF.

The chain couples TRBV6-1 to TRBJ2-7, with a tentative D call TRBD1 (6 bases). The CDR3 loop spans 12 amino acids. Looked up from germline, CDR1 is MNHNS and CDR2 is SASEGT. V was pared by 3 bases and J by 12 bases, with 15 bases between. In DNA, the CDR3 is TGTGCCAGCAGTGAGGGGACATCGGGGCGGTACTTC. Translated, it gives CASSEGTSGRYF.

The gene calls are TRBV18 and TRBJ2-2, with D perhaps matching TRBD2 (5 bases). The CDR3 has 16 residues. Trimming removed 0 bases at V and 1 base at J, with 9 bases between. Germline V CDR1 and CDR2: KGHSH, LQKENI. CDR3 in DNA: TGTGCCAGCTCACCACCGCAGCGGCAGAACACCGGGGAGCTGTTTTTT. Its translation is CASSPPQRQNTGELFF.

CDR3 residues: CASSLGGGGTKGQYF. CDR3 sequence (DNA): TGTGCCAGCAGCTTGGGGGGCGGGGGAACGAAGGGGCAGTACTTC. The V gene is TRBV5-4, the J gene TRBJ2-7, with 7 bases lining up with TRBD2. The CDR3 has 15 amino acids. The germline V gene has CDR1 SGHNT and CDR2 YYREEE (reference sequence). J gave up 9 bases and V 0 bases, and 12 bases lay outside the gene matches.

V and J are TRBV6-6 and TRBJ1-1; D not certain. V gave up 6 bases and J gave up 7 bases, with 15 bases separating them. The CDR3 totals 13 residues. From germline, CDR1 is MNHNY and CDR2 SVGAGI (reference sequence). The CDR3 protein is CASRRLHSGEAFF. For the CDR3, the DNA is TGTGCCAGCAGGCGTCTACATTCAGGTGAAGCTTTCTTT.

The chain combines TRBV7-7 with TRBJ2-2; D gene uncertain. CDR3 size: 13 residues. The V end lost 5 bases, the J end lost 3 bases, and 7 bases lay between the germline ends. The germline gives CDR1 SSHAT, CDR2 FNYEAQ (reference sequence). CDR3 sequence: CASSQLDTGELFF. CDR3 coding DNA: TGTGCCAGCAGCCAGTTGGACACCGGGGAGCTGTTTTTT. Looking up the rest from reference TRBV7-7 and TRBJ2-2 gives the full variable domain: GAGVSQSPRYKVTKRGQDVTLRCDPISSHATLYWYQQALGQGPEFLTYFNYEAQPDKSGLPSDRFSAERPEGSISTLTIQRTEQRDSAMYRCASSQLDTGELFFGEGSRLTVL.

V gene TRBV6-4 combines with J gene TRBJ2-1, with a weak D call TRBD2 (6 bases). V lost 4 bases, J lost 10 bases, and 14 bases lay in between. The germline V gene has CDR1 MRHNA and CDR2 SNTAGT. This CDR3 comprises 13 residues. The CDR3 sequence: CASSVHRGMEQFF. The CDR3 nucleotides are TGTGCCAGCAGTGTCCATCGGGGGATGGAGCAGTTCTTC.

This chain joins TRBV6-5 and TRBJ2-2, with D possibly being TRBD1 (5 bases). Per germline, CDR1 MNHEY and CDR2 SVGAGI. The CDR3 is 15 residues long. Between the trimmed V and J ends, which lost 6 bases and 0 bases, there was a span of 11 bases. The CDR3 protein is CASSAGQPNTGELFF. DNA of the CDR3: TGTGCCAGCAGCGCCGGACAACCGAACACCGGGGAGCTGTTTTTT.

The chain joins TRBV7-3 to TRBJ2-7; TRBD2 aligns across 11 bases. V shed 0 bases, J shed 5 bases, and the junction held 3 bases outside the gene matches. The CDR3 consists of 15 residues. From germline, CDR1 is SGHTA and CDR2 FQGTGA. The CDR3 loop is CASSLTLAGVDEQYF. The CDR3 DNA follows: TGTGCCAGCAGCTTAACACTAGCGGGAGTCGACGAGCAGTACTTC.

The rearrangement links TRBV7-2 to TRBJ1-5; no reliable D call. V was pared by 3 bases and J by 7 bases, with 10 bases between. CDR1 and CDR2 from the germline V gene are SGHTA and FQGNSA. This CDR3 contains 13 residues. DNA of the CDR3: TGTGCCAGCAGCTTCATAGCAAAACAGCCCCAGCATTTT. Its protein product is CASSFIAKQPQHF.

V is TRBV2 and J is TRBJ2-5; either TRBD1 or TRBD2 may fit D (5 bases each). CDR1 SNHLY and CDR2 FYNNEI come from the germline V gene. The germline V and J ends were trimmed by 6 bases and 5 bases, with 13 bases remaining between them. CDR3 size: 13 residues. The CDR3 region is CASSGDRRETQYF. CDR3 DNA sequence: TGTGCCAGCAGCGGGGACCGCCGGGAGACCCAGTACTTC.